This note documents a single T cell receptor (beta chain) sequence. The data belong to a study of T cells after somatic rescue of genetic block. CDR1 and CDR2 from the germline V gene are SGHKS and YYEKEE (reference sequence). The germline V and J ends were trimmed by 3 bases and 4 bases, with 13 bases remaining between them. This CDR3 is built from 14 residues. Sequencing was performed with immunoSEQ multiplex PCR; in TCRdb, only in-frame clones are kept and a portion is missing. The table has under 150,000 clones, about 90% seen once; the top ten hold roughly 1.5%. The rearrangement uses TRBV5-5 and TRBJ1-1; possible D gene TRBD1, 5 bases. The sample consisted of peripheral blood mononuclear cells (PBMCs). This sequence originates from a woman aged 18-29 years. The DNA of the CDR3 is TGTGCCAGCAGCTCCCCAGGGATGGGCACTGAAGCTTTCTTT. This codes for CASSSPGMGTEAFF. The full variable domain, completed using reference TRBV5-5 and TRBJ1-1, is DAGVTQSPTHLIKTRGQQVTLRCSPISGHKSVSWYQQVLGQGPQFIFQYYEKEERGRGNFPDRFSARQFPNYSSELNVNALLLGDSALYLCASSSPGMGTEAFFGQGTRLTVV.